A single sample gave rise to the 10 T cell receptor beta chains below, sequenced in a study of identical twins (dated by TCRdb to the mid-2010s). The method behind the library was 5' RACE. The sample was run on an Illumina HiSeq 2000. TCRdb reprocessing: public reads trimmed at Q25 with fastp, clones called with MiXCR, in-frame beta chains kept. CDR3 protein duplicates are merged, each entry listing the most common genes and DNA. For this sample the table gives about 690,000 distinct CDR3 sequences, of which approximately 6% were detected only once. The ten top clones hold around 1.9% of the sample. The sequenced sample was naive T cells sorted from blood. Interpreted using the paper, the cell subset or site label stands for: cells isolated with a human naive T-cell isolation kit. These receptors came from a man aged 18 to 29 in good health.

This clonotype occurred many times. This chain connects TRBV20-1 to TRBJ2-3; TRBD2 agrees at 14 bases. From germline, CDR1 is DFQATT and CDR2 SNEGSKA (reference sequence). CDR3 size: 15 residues. V lost 6 bases to trimming and J lost 7 bases; unmatched junction nucleotides: 9. CDR3 nucleotide sequence: TGCAGTGCGCAGCCAGGACTAGCGGGAGGACATACGCAGTATTTT. Translating gives CSAQPGLAGGHTQYF.

Ten or more counts support this clonotype. The rearrangement joins TRBV4-1 to TRBJ2-1, with a possible D match to TRBD2 (6 bases). V was pared by 1 base and J by 8 bases, with 15 bases between. Germline CDR1 is MGHRA and CDR2 is YSYEKL. The CDR3 spans 15 residues. The CDR3, as DNA: TGCGCCAGCAGCCAAGTGGGGCGGGACGCGGATGAGCAGTTCTTC. This sequence encodes CASSQVGRDADEQFF.

This clonotype showed up many times. Written as DNA, the CDR3 is TGTGCCAGCAGAGGTAGGGGGGCGAACACCGGGGAGCTGTTTTTT. It yields the protein CASRGRGANTGELFF. The V and J genes are TRBV6-2 or TRBV6-3 and TRBJ2-2; either TRBD1 or TRBD2 may fit D (6 bases each). The CDR3 is 15 residues long. V was pared by 6 bases and J by 0 bases, with 11 bases between. In germline, CDR1 is MNHEY, CDR2 SVGEGT.

The chain carries TRBV12-3 or TRBV12-4 and TRBJ2-7; TRBD1 matches at 9 bases. The ends lost 2 bases at V and 2 bases at J; junction bases unmatched: 10. The CDR3 has 17 residues. The CDR3 reads CASSLMGPGTGTYEQYF. CDR3 coding DNA: TGTGCCAGCAGTTTAATGGGACCCGGGACAGGGACCTACGAGCAGTACTTC.

This clonotype came up a few times. V and J are TRBV6-6 and TRBJ2-5; D is ambiguous. Germline-derived CDR1 and CDR2 are MNHNY and SVGAGI (reference sequence). The CDR3 sequence is 13 residues long. Trimming stripped 5 bases from V and 7 bases from J, with 14 bases between. CDR3 protein: CASSTGPAGTQYF. DNA for the CDR3: TGTGCCAGCAGTACCGGGCCTGCCGGGACCCAGTACTTC.

The sample holds many counts of this clonotype. The chain combines TRBV7-9 with TRBJ2-1; TRBD2 agrees at 7 bases. The length of the CDR3 is 17 residues. Unmatched junction bases numbered 6, after V lost 1 base and J lost 0 bases. Looked up from germline, CDR1 is SEHNR and CDR2 is FQNEAQ (reference sequence). The chain's CDR3 is CASSLGRLARSYNEQFF. The CDR3 DNA sequence: TGTGCCAGCAGCTTAGGGAGACTAGCTCGCTCCTACAATGAGCAGTTCTTC.

This sequence joins TRBV5-1 and TRBJ2-7; D is possibly TRBD2 (6 bases). V lost 4 bases to trimming and J lost 7 bases, with 18 bases between them. Germline CDR1 and CDR2: SGHRS and YFSETQ. The CDR3 contains 14 residues. This CDR3 is CASSRLGEVGEQYV. The CDR3 nucleotides are TGCGCCAGCAGCCGGCTAGGGGAGGTCGGGGAGCAGTACGTC.

This clonotype was observed a handful of times. The V gene is TRBV20-1, the J gene TRBJ1-2; D gene ambiguous. The CDR3 loop spans 15 amino acids. Germline V gene lookup returns CDR1 DFQATT and CDR2 SNEGSKA (reference sequence). Trimming shortened V by 2 bases and J by 4 bases, and 17 bases separated the two germline ends. CDR3 sequence: CSARSRIIWAYGYTF. The CDR3 region has the DNA TGCAGTGCTAGATCAAGGATAATTTGGGCCTATGGCTACACCTTC.

This clonotype occurred many times. The chain joins TRBV5-1 to TRBJ2-7; a weak D match, TRBD2 (6 bases). V shed 0 bases and J shed 3 bases, with 16 bases lying between them. The germline V gene has CDR1 SGHRS and CDR2 YFSETQ. This CDR3 comprises 16 residues. CDR3 DNA sequence: TGCGCCAGCAGCTTGGCCTTGGTCGCCGGGGGCTACGAGCAGTACTTC. Protein product: CASSLALVAGGYEQYF. The complete variable domain, with remaining parts taken from reference TRBV5-1 and TRBJ2-7, reads KAGVTQTPRYLIKTRGQQVTLSCSPISGHRSVSWYQQTPGQGLQFLFEYFSETQRNKGNFPGRFSGRQFSNSRSEMNVSTLELGDSALYLCASSLALVAGGYEQYFGPGTRLTVT.

This chain links TRBV7-3 with TRBJ1-2, with D unresolved. Germline CDR1 reads SGHTA; CDR2 reads FQGTGA. The CDR3 is 16 amino acids. The V and J ends lost 0 bases and 0 bases respectively, with 11 bases between them. The CDR3 DNA reads as TGTGCCAGCAGCTTAACGCGTGAGGGTACTAACTATGGCTACACCTTC. Its translation is CASSLTREGTNYGYTF.